This T cell receptor (beta chain) appears in the sequencing data of a study of cytomegalovirus exposure and HLA in healthy donors (dated by TCRdb to between 2016 and 2019). With regard to the full study: In an earlier analysis of under 600 of the donors, less than 350 Gb of sequence data and 117 million unique TCR beta sequences from roughly 200 million T cells were reported. Four or five DR-DQ haplotypes were treated as single units for association and clustering because of strong linkage in the cohort. Rather than drawing on any new phenotypic data, the later analysis identified candidate immune exposures from TCR beta sequences and the way those sequences occurred across donors. An early release that covered about 600 HLA-typed donors contained 300 to 350 gigabases of sequencing data and tens of millions of unique TCR sequences. Of the roughly 400 genotyped donors, approximately 82% fell in the genetic ancestry cluster associated with self-reported Caucasian donors. On average, roughly 200,000 unique TCR beta nucleotide sequences were sequenced per donor among 300 to 500 genotyped donors of the cohort, with 15% to 20% of those sequences being non-productive. Every discovery cohort repertoire had been produced on one sequencing platform. Both class I and class II loci were covered by HLA typing, at four-digit resolution. To predict cytomegalovirus infection status, the study brought together high-throughput TCR immunosequencing, statistical association of individual TCRs with disease status, and machine learning. Donor age, sex, ethnicity and CMV serostatus were compiled alongside the repertoire data. The study was designed to test whether signatures of past pathogen exposure could be identified by cataloging public T cell receptors. A separate validation cohort of roughly 120 different subjects was used in addition to the approximately 640-subject first cohort. A later genetic analysis took genome-wide SNP genotypes for about 65% of the 666 donors and used that subset as a discovery cohort. In an earlier analysis of 587 of the donors, high-throughput TCR beta sequencing was used to judge whether each TCR beta V gene segment behaved as functional or pseudogenic. The study used immunosequencing to profile the T cell repertoires of several hundred subjects and linked those repertoires to cytomegalovirus serostatus. A later analysis re-examined previously published TCR beta repertoires from around 670 donors and added high-resolution HLA genotyping to investigate patterns of TCR occurrence. The number of donors typed differed by locus, with about 629-630 for A, B, C, DRB1 and DQB1, around 500 for DQA1, 600 to 610 for DPA1, and approximately 470 for DPB1.

CDR1 and CDR2, looked up from the germline V gene (reference sequence), are LNHDA and SQIVND. The CDR3 spans 14 residues, from the cysteine through the phenylalanine. The only DNA kept is the CDR3, 42 bases in frame from the first base. V was cut back by 5 bases and J by 7 bases, leaving a gap of 18 bases between them. The cohort was made up of approximately 700 healthy bone marrow donors. At the time of sampling, all cohort members were nominally healthy, though unrecorded immune exposures were likely present. The donor was CMV seronegative and belonged to the group of 350 or so seronegative cohort members. A peripheral blood sample was collected from each donor, and TCR beta sequencing was performed on peripheral blood mononuclear cells. The Qiagen DNeasy Blood Extraction Kit was used to extract genomic DNA from the blood cell samples. Receptors were amplified or captured by the immunoSEQ multiplex PCR assay. For the multiplex PCR, a mixture combining 60 forward primers for TCR Vbeta segments and 13 reverse primers for TCR Jbeta segments was used. The CDR3 region of rearranged TCR beta genes was amplified from genomic DNA by a multiplex PCR assay. The Illumina HiSeq System was used to sequence the amplified TCR beta libraries as 87-base-pair reads. The authors' pipeline ran thus. In a later analysis, roughly 80 million unique TCR beta chains were counted across the 666 repertoires, and about 10 million of these chains were shared by at least two donors. A nearest-neighbor algorithm error-corrected the raw reads and collapsed the reads into unique sequences, merging closely related sequences to remove PCR and sequencing errors. Alignment of CDR3 sequences to IMGT reference sequences was used to assign V, D and J gene segments. For a sequence to be retained, a match of at least six nucleotides to both a V gene segment and a J gene segment was required. A rearrangement counted as productive if the CDR3 had no stop codons and remained in frame with V and J, and every other rearrangement counted as non-productive. CDR3 was defined according to IMGT convention as the region running from the second conserved V-encoded cysteine to the conserved J-encoded phenylalanine. The earlier analysis of roughly 590 of the donors excluded sequences that lacked an unambiguous match to a single V gene segment. In an earlier analysis of several hundred of the donors, V segments were called functional above 56.7% productive rearrangements and were called segregating when the between-donor standard deviation exceeded 5%. A statistical classification framework was built to diagnose cytomegalovirus status from the catalog of TCR beta chain sequences. V and J gene assignment, in a later analysis, came from comparing TCR nucleotide sequences with IMGT/GENE-DB human TR gene sequences. The TCRdist pipeline was used in a later analysis to assign CDR3 sequences and most-parsimonious VDJ recombination scenarios. In a later analysis, each TCR beta chain was defined by its CDR3 amino acid sequence together with its V-gene family, and reads without a unique V-gene family were excluded. To address suspected cross-contamination and a sequencing artifact, a later analysis removed 550 to 750 highly shared, low-generation-probability nucleotide sequences. In a later analysis, a clonal expansion index for each public chain was calculated from normalized within-repertoire ranks of inferred template counts. In a later analysis, generation probabilities were computed using a VDJ recombination model fitted to out-of-frame rearrangements, and the results were checked against IGoR. In a later analysis, TCR-TCR, TCR-HLA and TCR-CMV co-occurrence was scored with hypergeometric tests, and a repertoire-size bias correction was applied to TCR pairs. To estimate false discovery rates, a later analysis permuted the HLA or CMV assignments 20 times. In a later analysis, co-occurring TCRs were grouped using DBSCAN, and TCRdist sequence similarity was added for clustering within HLA-allele-positive subsets. Repertoires with fewer than 30,000 or more than 120,000 public chains were left out of co-occurrence clustering, as were about 5 repertoires with anomalous nucleotide sharing. In its TCRdb copy, this immuneACCESS table keeps in-frame sequences only and misses some clones. Where compared with another copy, unresolved V genes explain less than half of these, and the others have no known cause. That table furnishes V, J and clone size, whereas the DNA furnished D and trimming. In all, the sample holds 65,000 to 70,000 clones, and around three quarters of those were seen once. 6.3% of the sample rests with the top ten.

Broader findings and caveats from the paper: A later genetic analysis associated a missense DCLRE1C variant with V-gene and J-gene trimming of TCR beta chains, and an independent cohort replicated the association. According to the authors, the approach could potentially be generalized to other disease states and immunological phenotypes. This cohort had only TCR beta chains sequenced, and the lack of alpha or paired-chain data limited which features could be detected. A few of the identified cytomegalovirus-associated TCR beta chains were confirmed in vitro to be specific for cytomegalovirus antigens. In an earlier analysis of about 600 of the donors, most TCR beta V segments appeared in productive rearrangements about 87% or about 30% of the time, broadly matching IMGT annotations. Presence/absence analyses assumed roughly uniform sequencing depth across donors, an assumption that may not hold. HLA typing was unavailable for some donors at each locus, so association tests used only the typed subset. The earlier analysis of some 540 of the donors excluded 15 to 20 rarely observed V segments, including chromosome 9 orphons, because counts were too low. Specific HLA alleles were associated with 16,951 TCR beta sequences at a false discovery rate of 0.05 in a later analysis. Correlated functional status among segregating V segments might reflect linkage disequilibrium, but an unknown experimental factor could not be ruled out. In a later analysis, most CMV-associated TCR beta chains were found to appear HLA-restricted, with HLA associations seemingly driven largely by CMV exposure. The study listed 164 TCR beta chains as associated with cytomegalovirus. Some IMGT-functional V segments, including TRBV6-2 and TRBV6-3, could not be told apart with the 87-base-pair reads, so those segments were excluded. A further reported finding was that TCR beta sequences accurately predicted the HLA-A and HLA-B alleles for most subjects in the first cohort. In a later genetic analysis, fewer N-insertions in productive TCRs were reported among donors in an Asian-associated ancestry cluster than the roughly 700-donor mean. In a later analysis, TCR association rates were found to vary across HLA loci, with the most associated TCRs seen for DRB1 alleles and the fewest for HLA-C alleles. In both the original and validation cohorts, the classifier was reported to diagnose cytomegalovirus status with high specificity and sensitivity. In a later analysis, several top co-occurrence clusters were reported to appear linked to parvovirus B19, influenza, CMV and Epstein-Barr virus. A cluster of highly shared sequence variants was judged likely to be a technical artifact of the sequencing pipeline. In a later analysis, HLA-associated TCR beta chains were found to be more clonally expanded and to have lower generation probabilities than equally common non-associated chains. When HLA alleles, especially DR and DQ, strongly co-occurred, TCR associations were difficult to assign to individual alleles. Immune exposure information for the cohort was limited to CMV serostatus. Across donors, most TCR sequences were observed very rarely, whereas some public TCRs were present in many individuals.

To note about this clone: The antigen it recognizes is unknown. Base qualities are missing; no much larger clone stands one base away.

The sequence came from a man aged 45-65 years in good health and CMV-seronegative. Sequenced: PBMCs. Recombination joined TRBV19 with TRBJ2-7; a tentative D call is TRBD2 (6 bases match). The CDR3 amino acid sequence is: CASSPRETSVEQYF. The DNA sequence is as follows: TGTGCCAGTAGTCCTCGGGAGACGAGCGTTGAGCAGTACTTC.